This entry is about one T cell receptor beta chain. In terms of age and location, participants ranged from roughly 18 to 95 years and lived in about 25 US areas. Participant-reported clinical history was the basis for cohort assignment. This record comes from a study of blood T cell repertoires in COVID-19. Turning to the study itself: The United States, Italy and Spain were the sources of the acute and convalescent COVID-19 samples. The cDNA or gDNA used as material had been derived from T cells, B-cell-depleted T cells, or PBMCs.

The protocol was immunoSEQ multiplex PCR, while the TCRdb copy is restricted to in-frame clones and leaves out a portion. The sample holds approximately 440,000 clones, 87% seen once. This receptor was taken from a woman aged 18-29 years who had recovered from COVID-19. Sequencing input: PBMCs or T cells enriched from blood (not recorded which).

In nucleotides, the CDR3 is TGTGCCAGCAGTTTAAAATACGGGTCGGGCACCGGGGAGCTGTTTTTT. Translation gives CASSLKYGSGTGELFF. The chain has TRBV27 and TRBJ2-2; no clear D gene. This CDR3 has 16 residues. Germline values: CDR1 MNHEY, CDR2 SMNVEV (reference sequence). Trimming shortened V by 2 bases and J by 4 bases, and 14 bases separated the two germline ends.